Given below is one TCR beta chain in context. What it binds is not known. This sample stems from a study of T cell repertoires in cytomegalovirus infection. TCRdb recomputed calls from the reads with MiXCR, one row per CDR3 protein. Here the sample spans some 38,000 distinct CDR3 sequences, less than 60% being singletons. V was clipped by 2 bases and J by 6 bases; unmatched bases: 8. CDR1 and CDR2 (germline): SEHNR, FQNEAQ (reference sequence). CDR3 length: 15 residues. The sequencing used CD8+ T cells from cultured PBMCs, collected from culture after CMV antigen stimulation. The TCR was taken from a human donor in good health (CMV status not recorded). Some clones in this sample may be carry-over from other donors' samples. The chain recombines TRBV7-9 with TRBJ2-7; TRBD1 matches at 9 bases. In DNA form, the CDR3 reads TGTGCCAGCAGCTTACTCCCAGGACAGGGGCGCGAGCAGTACTTC. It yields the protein CASSLLPGQGREQYF.